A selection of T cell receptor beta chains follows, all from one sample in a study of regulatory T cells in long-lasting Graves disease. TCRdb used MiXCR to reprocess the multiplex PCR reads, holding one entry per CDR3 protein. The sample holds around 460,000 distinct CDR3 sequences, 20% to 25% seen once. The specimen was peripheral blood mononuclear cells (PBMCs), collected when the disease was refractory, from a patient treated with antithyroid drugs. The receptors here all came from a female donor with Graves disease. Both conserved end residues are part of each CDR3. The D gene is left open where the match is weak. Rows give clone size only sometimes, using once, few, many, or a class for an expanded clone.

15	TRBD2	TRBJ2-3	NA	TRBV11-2	TGTGCCAGCAGCTCAGCGGGGGGGCCCGCAGATACGCAGTATTTT	CASSSAGGPADTQYF
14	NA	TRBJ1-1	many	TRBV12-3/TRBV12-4	TGTGCCAGCCACGGGACGGTCGGGAACACTGAAGCTTTCTTT	CASHGTVGNTEAFF
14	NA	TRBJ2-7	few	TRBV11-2	TGTGCCAGCAGGAGCTCTGACGGAACCTACGAGCAGTACTTC	CASRSSDGTYEQYF
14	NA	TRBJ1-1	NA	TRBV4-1	TGCGCCAGCAGCCAAGATGCACTCCCCACTGAAGCTTTCTTT	CASSQDALPTEAFF
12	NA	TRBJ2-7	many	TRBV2	TGTGCCAGCATGATAAGCGACCACGAGCAGTACTTC	CASMISDHEQYF
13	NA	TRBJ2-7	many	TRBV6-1	TGTGCCAGCGCTTATCACAGGTCCTACGAGCAGTACTTC	CASAYHRSYEQYF
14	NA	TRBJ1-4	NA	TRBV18	TGTGCCAGCCCACCAGGGACACCGAATGAAAAACTGTTTTTT	CASPPGTPNEKLFF
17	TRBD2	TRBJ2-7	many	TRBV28	TGTGCCAGCACCCCGGCTAGCGGGGACTATCTTGCCTACGAGCAGTACTTC	CASTPASGDYLAYEQYF
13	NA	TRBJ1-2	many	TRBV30	TGTGCCTGGAGTGTAAACCAAGGACGGAGCTACACCTTC	CAWSVNQGRSYTF
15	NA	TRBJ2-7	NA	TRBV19	TGTGCCAGTAGTCCGATGGATAGCGGAGCCTACGAGCAGTACTTC	CASSPMDSGAYEQYF
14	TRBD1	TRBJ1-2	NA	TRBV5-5	TGTGCCAGCAGCGTGCGGGACAGGGCCTCTGGCTACACCTTC	CASSVRDRASGYTF
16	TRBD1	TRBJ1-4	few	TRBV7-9	TGTGCCAGCAGCGGGCGGGACAGGCCCGCTAATGAAAAACTGTTTTTT	CASSGRDRPANEKLFF
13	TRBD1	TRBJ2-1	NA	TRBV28	TGTGCCAGCAGTTTAAACAGGGGGACTGAGCAGTTCTTC	CASSLNRGTEQFF
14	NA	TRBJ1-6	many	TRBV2	TGTGCCAGCCGGGACATTTTCGCAGGGTCACCCCTCCACTTT	CASRDIFAGSPLHF
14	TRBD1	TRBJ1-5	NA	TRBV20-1	TGCAGTGCTAGCCCTACAGGGGGCAATCAGCCCCAGCATTTT	CSASPTGGNQPQHF
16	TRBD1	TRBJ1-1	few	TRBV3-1	TGTGCCAGCAGCCAAGAGGGGGGACAGGGGTGGACTGAAGCTTTCTTT	CASSQEGGQGWTEAFF
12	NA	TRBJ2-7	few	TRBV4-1	TGCGCCAGCAGCCAAGTTGGATCCGAGCAGTACTTC	CASSQVGSEQYF
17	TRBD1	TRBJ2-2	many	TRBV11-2	TGTGCCAGCAGCTTAGCCACAGGGGACATCACCTCAGGGGAGCTGTTTTTT	CASSLATGDITSGELFF
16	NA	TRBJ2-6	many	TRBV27	TGTGCCAGCAGTTTATTTAGTGGGGCGGGGGCCAACGTCCTGACTTTC	CASSLFSGAGANVLTF
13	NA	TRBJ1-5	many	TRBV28	TGTGCCAGCAGCGCCGACGGAAATCAGCCCCAGCATTTT	CASSADGNQPQHF
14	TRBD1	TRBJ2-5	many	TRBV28	TGTGCCAGCAGTTTGACAGGGGGCGAAGAGACCCAGTACTTC	CASSLTGGEETQYF
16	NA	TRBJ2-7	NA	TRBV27	TGTGCCAGCAGTTTTGGCGGAGGACCCTCTACCTACGAGCAGTACTTC	CASSFGGGPSTYEQYF
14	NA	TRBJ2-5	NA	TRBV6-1	TGTGCCAGCAGTCCCCGGGACGCAAGAGAGACCCAGTACTTC	CASSPRDARETQYF
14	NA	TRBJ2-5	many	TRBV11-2	TGTGCCAGCAGCTTCTCTCGCGACCAAGAGACCCAGTACTTC	CASSFSRDQETQYF
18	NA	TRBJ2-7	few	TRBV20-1	TGCAGTGCTAGAGACTCCCCCGTATTATCCCGGAACATCTACGAGCAGTACTTC	CSARDSPVLSRNIYEQYF
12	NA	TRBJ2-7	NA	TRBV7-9	TGTGCCAGCAGCCCCCATTCCCCCGAGCGGTACTTC	CASSPHSPERYF
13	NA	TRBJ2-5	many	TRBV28	TGTGCCAGCTCCGGTCCCAGTGGTGGGACCCAGTACTTC	CASSGPSGGTQYF
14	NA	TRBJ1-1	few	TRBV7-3	TGTGCCAGCAGCGAGGGATTGGCGAACACTGAAGCTTTCTTT	CASSEGLANTEAFF
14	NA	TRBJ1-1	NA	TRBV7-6	TGTGCCAGCAGCTTAACTGGGGGGAACACTGAAGCTCTCTTT	CASSLTGGNTEALF
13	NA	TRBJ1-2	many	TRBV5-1	TGCGCCAGCAGCCCGGACTCGGACTGGGGCTACACCTTC	CASSPDSDWGYTF
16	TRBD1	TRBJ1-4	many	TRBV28	TGTGCCAGCAGTTTATCTCTCGCGGGGACAGGTGAAAAACTGTTTTTT	CASSLSLAGTGEKLFF
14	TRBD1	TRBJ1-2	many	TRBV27	TGTGCCACCCTACCTCCCGGGACAGTCTATGGCTACACCTTC	CATLPPGTVYGYTF
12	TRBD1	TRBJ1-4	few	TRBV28	TGTGCCAGCAGTACCGGACAGGGGAAACTGTTTTTT	CASSTGQGKLFF
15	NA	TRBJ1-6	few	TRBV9	TGTGCCAGCAGCGAATCCTCCGCGGGGCTTTCACCCCTCCACTTT	CASSESSAGLSPLHF
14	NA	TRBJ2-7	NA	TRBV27	TGTGCCAGCAGCCCAACAGTGGCCCTATACGAGCAGTACTTC	CASSPTVALYEQYF
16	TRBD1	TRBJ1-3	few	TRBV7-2	TGTGCCAGCAGCGCACGGGAAGGCAGGGGGACGAACACCATATATTTT	CASSAREGRGTNTIYF
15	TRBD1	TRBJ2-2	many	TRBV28	TGTGCCAGCAGTCTAGTCACAGGGGGTGCCGGGGAGCTGTTTTTT	CASSLVTGGAGELFF
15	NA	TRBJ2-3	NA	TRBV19	TGTGCCAGTACGTCCCGGCTAGCCGGGCGGGATACGCAGTATTTT	CASTSRLAGRDTQYF
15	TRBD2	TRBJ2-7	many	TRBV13	TGTGCCAGCAGCCTACGACTAGCGGGAGCATACGAGCAGTACTTC	CASSLRLAGAYEQYF
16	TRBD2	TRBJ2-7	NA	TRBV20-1	TGCAGTGCTAGAGATCTTGCGGGAGATCCCCCCTACGAGCAGTACTTC	CSARDLAGDPPYEQYF
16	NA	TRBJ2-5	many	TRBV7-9	TGTGCCAGCAGCTCCCGCCGGGACATGCCCCTGGGGACCCAGTACTTC	CASSSRRDMPLGTQYF
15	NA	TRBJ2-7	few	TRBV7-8	TGTGCCAGCTCACCAGGGACGGGGGGCCCCTACGAGCAGTACTTC	CASSPGTGGPYEQYF
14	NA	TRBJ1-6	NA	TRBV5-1	TGCGCCAGCAGCTTGCAAGGGGAGAGTTCACCCCTCCACTTT	CASSLQGESSPLHF
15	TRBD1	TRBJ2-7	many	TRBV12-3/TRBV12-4	TGTGCCAGCAGCCGCGGGACAGGGGTAATGTACGAGCAGTACTTC	CASSRGTGVMYEQYF
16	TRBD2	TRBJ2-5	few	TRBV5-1	TGCGCCAGCAGCTTGAATGGGGCTAGCGGGATGGAGACCCAGTACTTC	CASSLNGASGMETQYF
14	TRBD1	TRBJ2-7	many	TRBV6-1	TGTGCCAGCAGCCCTGGACAGGGGACCCACGAGCAGTACTTC	CASSPGQGTHEQYF